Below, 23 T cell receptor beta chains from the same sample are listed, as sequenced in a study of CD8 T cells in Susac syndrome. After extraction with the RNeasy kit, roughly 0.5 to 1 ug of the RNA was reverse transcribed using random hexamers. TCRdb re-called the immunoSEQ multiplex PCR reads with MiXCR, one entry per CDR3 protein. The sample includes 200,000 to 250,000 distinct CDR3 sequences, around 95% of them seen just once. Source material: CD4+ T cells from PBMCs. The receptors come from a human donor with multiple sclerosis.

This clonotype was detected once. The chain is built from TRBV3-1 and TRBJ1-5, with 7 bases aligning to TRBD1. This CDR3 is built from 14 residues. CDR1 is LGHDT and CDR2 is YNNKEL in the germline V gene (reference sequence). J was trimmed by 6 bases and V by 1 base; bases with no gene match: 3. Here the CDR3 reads CASSQGTGAQPQHF. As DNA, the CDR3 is TGTGCCAGCAGCCAAGGGACAGGAGCTCAGCCCCAGCATTTT.

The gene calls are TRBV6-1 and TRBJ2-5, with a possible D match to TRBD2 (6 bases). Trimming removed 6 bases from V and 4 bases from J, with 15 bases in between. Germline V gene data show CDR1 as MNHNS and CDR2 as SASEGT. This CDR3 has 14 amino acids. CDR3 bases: TGTGCCAGCAGCTGGACTCTCGGGGGAGAGACCCAGTACTTC. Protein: CASSWTLGGETQYF.

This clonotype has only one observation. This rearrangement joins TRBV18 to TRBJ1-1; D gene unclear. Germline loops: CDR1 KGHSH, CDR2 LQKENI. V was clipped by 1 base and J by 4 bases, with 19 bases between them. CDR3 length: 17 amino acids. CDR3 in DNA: TGTGCCAGCTCACCACGGGGTGTCTTCGGTGTATCCACTGAAGCTTTCTTT. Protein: CASSPRGVFGVSTEAFF.

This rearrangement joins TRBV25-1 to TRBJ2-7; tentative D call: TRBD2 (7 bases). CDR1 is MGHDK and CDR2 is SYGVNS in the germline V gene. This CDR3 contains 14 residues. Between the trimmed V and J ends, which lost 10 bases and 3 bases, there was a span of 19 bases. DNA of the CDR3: TGTGCCACCGGGGGAGGGGGTACTGGCTACGAGCAGTACTTC. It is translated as CATGGGGTGYEQYF.

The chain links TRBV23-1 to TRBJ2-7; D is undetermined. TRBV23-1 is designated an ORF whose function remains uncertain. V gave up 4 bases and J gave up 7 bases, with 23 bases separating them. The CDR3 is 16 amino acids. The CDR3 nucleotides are TGCGCCAGCAGTCCCTCAGCCCCCGTGGTTTTTGGGGAGCAGTACTTC. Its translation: CASSPSAPVVFGEQYF.

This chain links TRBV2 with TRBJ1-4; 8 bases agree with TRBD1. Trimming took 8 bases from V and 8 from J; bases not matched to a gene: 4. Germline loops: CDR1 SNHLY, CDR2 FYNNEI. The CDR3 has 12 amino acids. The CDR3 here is CASQGAEEKLFF. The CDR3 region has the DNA TGTGCCAGCCAGGGGGCGGAAGAAAAACTGTTTTTT.

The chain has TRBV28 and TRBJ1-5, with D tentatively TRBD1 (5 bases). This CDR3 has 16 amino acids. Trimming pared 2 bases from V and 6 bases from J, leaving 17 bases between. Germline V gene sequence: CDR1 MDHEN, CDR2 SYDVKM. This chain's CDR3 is CASSLRAGPAGQPQHF. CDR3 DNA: TGTGCCAGCAGTTTAAGAGCAGGGCCCGCGGGTCAGCCCCAGCATTTT.

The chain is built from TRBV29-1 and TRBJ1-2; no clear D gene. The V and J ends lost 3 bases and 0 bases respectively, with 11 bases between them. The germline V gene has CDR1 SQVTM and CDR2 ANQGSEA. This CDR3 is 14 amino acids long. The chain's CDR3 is CSVDLGHSNYGYTF. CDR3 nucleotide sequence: TGCAGCGTTGATCTTGGGCACTCTAACTATGGCTACACCTTC.

In nucleotides, the CDR3 is TGCAGTGCTAGAGCCCCCGACAGTCAGGCCCGGGGCTACACCTTC. It specifies CSARAPDSQARGYTF. The chain combines TRBV20-1 with TRBJ1-2, with D possibly TRBD1 on 5 matching bases. Trimming took off 1 base at V and 8 bases at J, with 20 bases between the two ends. CDR3 length: 15 amino acids. CDR1 and CDR2 from the germline V gene are DFQATT and SNEGSKA (reference sequence).

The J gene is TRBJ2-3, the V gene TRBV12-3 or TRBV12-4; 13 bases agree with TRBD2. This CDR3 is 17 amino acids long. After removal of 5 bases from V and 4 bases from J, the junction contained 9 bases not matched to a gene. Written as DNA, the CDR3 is TGTGCCAGCAGTCTAGGACTAGCGGGAGTGAGGGCAGATACGCAGTATTTT. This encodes CASSLGLAGVRADTQYF.

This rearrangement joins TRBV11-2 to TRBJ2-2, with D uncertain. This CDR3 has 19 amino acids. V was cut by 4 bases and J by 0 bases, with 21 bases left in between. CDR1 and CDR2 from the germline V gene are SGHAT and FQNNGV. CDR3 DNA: TGTGCCAGCAGCTCCATCATTCGACAAGCCGCTGCGAACACCGGGGAGCTGTTTTTT. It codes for CASSSIIRQAAANTGELFF.

CDR3 sequence reads: CASTILAGGSTDTQYF. In DNA, the CDR3 is TGTGCCAGCACCATACTAGCGGGAGGCAGCACAGATACGCAGTATTTT. This rearrangement joins TRBV6-1 to TRBJ2-3; 12 bases map to TRBD2. This CDR3 spans 16 amino acids. After removal of 7 bases from V and 0 bases from J, the junction contained 5 bases not matched to a gene. Germline values: CDR1 MNHNS, CDR2 SASEGT.

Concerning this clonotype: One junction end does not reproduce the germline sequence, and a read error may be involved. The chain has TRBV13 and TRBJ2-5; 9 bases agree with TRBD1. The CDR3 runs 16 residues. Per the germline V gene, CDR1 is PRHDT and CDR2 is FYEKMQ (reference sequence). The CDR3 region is CASSLGQGRSQETQYF. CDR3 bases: TGTGCCAGCAGCCTAGGACAGGGGAGGTCCCAAGAGACCCAGTACTTC.

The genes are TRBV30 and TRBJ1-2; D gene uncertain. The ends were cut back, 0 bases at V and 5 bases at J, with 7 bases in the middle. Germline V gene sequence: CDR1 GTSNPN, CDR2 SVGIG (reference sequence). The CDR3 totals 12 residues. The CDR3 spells CAWSVRGYGYTF. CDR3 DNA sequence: TGTGCCTGGAGTGTACGTGGATATGGCTACACCTTC.

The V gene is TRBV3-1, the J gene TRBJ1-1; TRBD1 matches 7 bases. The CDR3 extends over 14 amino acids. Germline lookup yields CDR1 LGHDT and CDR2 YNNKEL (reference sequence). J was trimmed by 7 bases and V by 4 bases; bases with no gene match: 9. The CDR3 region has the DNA TGTGCCAGCAGCCTCCCCGACCGGGACAGTGAAGCTTTCTTT. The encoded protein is CASSLPDRDSEAFF.

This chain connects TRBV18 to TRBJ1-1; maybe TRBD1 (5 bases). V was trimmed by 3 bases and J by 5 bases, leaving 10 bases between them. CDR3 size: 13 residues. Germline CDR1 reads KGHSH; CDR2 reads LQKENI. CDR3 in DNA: TGTGCCAGCTCACCCAGTGAGGGGACTGAAGCTTTCTTT. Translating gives CASSPSEGTEAFF.

In DNA form, the CDR3 reads TGTGCCAGCAGCCAAGAGTGGGGAGAACCCTACAATGAGCAGTTCTTC. Its protein product is CASSQEWGEPYNEQFF. V usage is TRBV14 and J usage is TRBJ2-1; TRBD2 might be the D (5 bases). V lost 0 bases, J lost 2 bases, and 11 bases lay in between. The CDR3 totals 16 residues. Germline V gene sequence: CDR1 SGHDN, CDR2 FVKESK.

The CDR3 DNA sequence: TGTGCCACCCGTAGCTCTGGAAACACCATATATTTT. Translation: CATRSSGNTIYF. The chain recombines TRBV10-3 with TRBJ1-3, with no clear D. This CDR3 comprises 12 residues. Looked up from germline, CDR1 is ENHRY and CDR2 is SYGVKD. V lost 10 bases, J lost 0 bases, and 7 bases lay in between.

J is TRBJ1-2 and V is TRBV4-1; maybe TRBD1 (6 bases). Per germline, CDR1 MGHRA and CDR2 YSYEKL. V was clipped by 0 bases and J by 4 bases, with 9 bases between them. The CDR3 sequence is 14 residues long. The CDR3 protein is CASSQDRGSYGYTF. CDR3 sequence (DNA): TGCGCCAGCAGCCAAGATAGGGGGTCCTATGGCTACACCTTC.

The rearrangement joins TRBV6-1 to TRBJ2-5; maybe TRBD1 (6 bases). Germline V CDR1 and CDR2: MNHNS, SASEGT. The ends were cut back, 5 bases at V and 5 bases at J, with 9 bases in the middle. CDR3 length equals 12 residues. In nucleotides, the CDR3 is TGTGCCAGCAGTAGGGGGTTGGAGACCCAGTACTTC. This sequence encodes CASSRGLETQYF.

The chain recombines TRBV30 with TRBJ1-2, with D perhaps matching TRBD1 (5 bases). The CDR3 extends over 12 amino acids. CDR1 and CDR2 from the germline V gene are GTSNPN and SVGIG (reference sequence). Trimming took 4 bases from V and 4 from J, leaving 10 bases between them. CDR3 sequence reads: CAWTGQGYGYTF. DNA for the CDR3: TGTGCCTGGACCGGTCAGGGCTATGGCTACACCTTC.

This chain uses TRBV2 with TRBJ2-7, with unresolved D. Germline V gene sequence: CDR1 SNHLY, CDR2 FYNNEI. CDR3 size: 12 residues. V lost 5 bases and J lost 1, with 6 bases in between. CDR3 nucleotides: TGTGCCAGCAGTCTTTCGTCCTACGAGCAGTACTTC. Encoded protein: CASSLSSYEQYF.

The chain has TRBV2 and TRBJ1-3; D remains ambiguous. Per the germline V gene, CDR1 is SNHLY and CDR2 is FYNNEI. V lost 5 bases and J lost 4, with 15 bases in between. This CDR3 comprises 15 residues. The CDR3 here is CASSLAAVMGNTIYF. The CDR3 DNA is TGTGCCAGCAGTCTTGCGGCTGTCATGGGAAACACCATATATTTT.